This paragraph covers one TCR beta chain sequence. The source of the sample is a study of blood T cell repertoires in COVID-19. Study context: Italy, Spain and the United States were the sources of the convalescent and acute COVID-19 samples. Sample material is recorded as cDNA or gDNA derived from T cells, B-cell-depleted T cells, or PBMCs.

Profiling relied on immunoSEQ multiplex PCR, and the TCRdb table lists in-frame clones only, not all of them. The sample records under 300,000 clones, 75% to 90% being singletons. Germline V gene lookup returns CDR1 ENHRY and CDR2 SYGVKD. V dropped 2 bases and J dropped 10; count of bases not matched to a gene: 4. This CDR3 is built from 14 residues. Sequencing was performed on peripheral blood. The V and J genes are TRBV10-3 and TRBJ1-4; 10 bases are a match to TRBD1. This clonotype was sampled from a woman in her forties with acute or convalescent COVID-19. CDR3 residues: CAISEGTGVRKLFF. CDR3 coding DNA: TGTGCCATCAGTGAGGGGACAGGGGTGAGAAAACTGTTTTTT.